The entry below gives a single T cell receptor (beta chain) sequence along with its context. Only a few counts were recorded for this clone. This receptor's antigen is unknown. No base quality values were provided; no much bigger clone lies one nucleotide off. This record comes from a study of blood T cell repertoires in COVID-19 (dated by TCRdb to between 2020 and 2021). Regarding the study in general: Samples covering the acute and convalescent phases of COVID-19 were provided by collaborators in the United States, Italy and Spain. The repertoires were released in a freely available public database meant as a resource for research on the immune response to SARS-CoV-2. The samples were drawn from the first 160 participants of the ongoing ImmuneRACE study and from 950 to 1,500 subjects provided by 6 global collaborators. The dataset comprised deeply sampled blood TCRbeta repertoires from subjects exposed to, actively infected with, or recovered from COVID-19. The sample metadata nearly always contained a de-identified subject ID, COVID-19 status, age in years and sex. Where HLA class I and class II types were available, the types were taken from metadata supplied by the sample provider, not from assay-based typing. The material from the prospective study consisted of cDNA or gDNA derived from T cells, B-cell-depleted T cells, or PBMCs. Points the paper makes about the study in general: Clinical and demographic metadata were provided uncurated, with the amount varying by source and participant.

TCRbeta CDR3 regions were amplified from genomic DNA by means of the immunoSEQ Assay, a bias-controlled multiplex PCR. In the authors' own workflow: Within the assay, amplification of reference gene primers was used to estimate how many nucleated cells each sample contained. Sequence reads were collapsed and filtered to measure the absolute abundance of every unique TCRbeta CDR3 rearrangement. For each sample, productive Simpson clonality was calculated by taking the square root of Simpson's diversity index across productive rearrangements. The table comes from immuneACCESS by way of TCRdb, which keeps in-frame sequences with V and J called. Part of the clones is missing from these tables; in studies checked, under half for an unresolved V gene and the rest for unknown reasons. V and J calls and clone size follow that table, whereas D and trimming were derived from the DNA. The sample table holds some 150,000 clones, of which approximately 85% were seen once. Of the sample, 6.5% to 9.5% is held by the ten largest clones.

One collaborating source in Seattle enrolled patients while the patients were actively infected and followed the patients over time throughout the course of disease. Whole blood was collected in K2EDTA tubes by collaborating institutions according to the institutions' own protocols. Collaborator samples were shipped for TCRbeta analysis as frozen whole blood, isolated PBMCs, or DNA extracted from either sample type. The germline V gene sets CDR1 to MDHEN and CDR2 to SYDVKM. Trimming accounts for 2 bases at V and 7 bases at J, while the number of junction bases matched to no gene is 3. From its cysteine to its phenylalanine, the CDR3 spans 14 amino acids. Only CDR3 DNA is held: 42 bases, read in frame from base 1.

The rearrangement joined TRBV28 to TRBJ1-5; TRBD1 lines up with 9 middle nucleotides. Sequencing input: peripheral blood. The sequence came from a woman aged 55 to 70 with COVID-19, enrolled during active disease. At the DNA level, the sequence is TGTGCCAGCAGTTTAGACAGGGGGAGGCAGCCCCAGCATTTT. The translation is CASSLDRGRQPQHF.